Below, 16 T cell receptor beta chains from the same sample are listed, as sequenced in a study of blood T cell repertoires in COVID-19. Repertoires were generated with immunoSEQ multiplex PCR, while TCRdb's copy carries only in-frame clones and drops some. Of 400,000 to 550,000 clones listed, approximately 90% are singletons. Sequenced sample: peripheral blood. The receptors derive from a woman in her thirties with acute or convalescent COVID-19.

V gene TRBV16 combines with J gene TRBJ2-5, with 10 bases matching TRBD1. The CDR3 consists of 16 residues. CDR1 KGHSY and CDR2 FQNENV come from the germline V gene. Trimming removed 5 bases from V and 3 bases from J; junction bases left unmatched: 9. The CDR3 DNA follows: TGTGCCAGCAGCAAGCCGGGACAGGGGTCGGAAGAGACCCAGTACTTC. Its protein is CASSKPGQGSEETQYF.

This chain joins TRBV4-1 and TRBJ1-4, with 8 bases matching TRBD1. Germline assignment: CDR1 MGHRA and CDR2 YSYEKL. V lost 3 bases, J lost 0 bases, and 12 bases stayed unmatched. There are 19 residues in the CDR3. CDR3 residues: CASSQDPTGAGATNEKLFF. The CDR3, as DNA: TGCGCCAGCAGCCAGGACCCGACAGGGGCCGGTGCAACTAATGAAAAACTGTTTTTT.

This clone showed up just a few times. The chain recombines TRBV11-2 with TRBJ2-2; 10 bases are shared with TRBD2. Germline V gives CDR1 SGHAT, CDR2 FQNNGV. Trimming removed 4 bases from V and 1 base from J; junction bases left unmatched: 9. The length of the CDR3 is 18 residues. CDR3 DNA: TGTGCCAGCAGCTCGCTAGCGGGGGAGAGAAAGAACACCGGGGAGCTGTTTTTT. It is translated as CASSSLAGERKNTGELFF.

The chain employs TRBV27 and TRBJ1-1, with D possibly being TRBD1 (5 bases). V dropped 2 bases and J dropped 5 bases, with 9 bases sitting between them. This CDR3 has 13 amino acids. The germline V gene encodes CDR1 MNHEY and CDR2 SMNVEV (reference sequence). Written as DNA, the CDR3 is TGTGCCAGCAGTTTAAAAGGACAAACTGAAGCTTTCTTT. Amino acids: CASSLKGQTEAFF.

The chain couples TRBV5-5 to TRBJ1-6; a possible D gene is TRBD1 (6 bases). CDR1 SGHKS and CDR2 YYEKEE come from the germline V gene (reference sequence). V lost 3 bases and J 8 bases, leaving 12 bases between the germline ends. The CDR3 extends over 14 amino acids. This CDR3 reads CASSSRGWDSPLHF. CDR3 in DNA: TGTGCCAGCAGCTCCAGGGGCTGGGATTCACCCCTCCACTTT.

This sequence joins TRBV28 and TRBJ2-7, with D perhaps TRBD2 (5 bases). Trimming stripped 6 bases from V and 6 bases from J, with 21 bases between. The CDR3 covers 15 residues. The germline V gene has CDR1 MDHEN and CDR2 SYDVKM. CDR3 in DNA: TGTGCCAGCAGCCTCAGACCGGGGTCTATTCGCGAGCAGTACTTC. This gives the protein CASSLRPGSIREQYF.

J is TRBJ2-5 and V is TRBV18; D is unclear. The CDR3 totals 14 residues. Germline V CDR1 and CDR2: KGHSH, LQKENI. Trimming cost V 0 bases and J 5 bases, with 10 bases left between them. Here the CDR3 reads CASSPPRGPETQYF. Written as DNA, the CDR3 is TGTGCCAGCTCACCACCTCGTGGGCCGGAGACCCAGTACTTC.

The rearrangement joins TRBV19 to TRBJ2-2; D possibly corresponds to TRBD1 (6 bases). This CDR3 comprises 14 residues. V dropped 6 bases and J dropped 2 bases, with 10 bases sitting between them. CDR1 and CDR2 (germline): LNHDA, SQIVND (reference sequence). The CDR3, as DNA: TGTGCCAGTAGACAGGGTGGTAACACCGGGGAGCTGTTTTTT. This gives the protein CASRQGGNTGELFF.

The J gene is TRBJ1-6, the V gene TRBV15; TRBD1 might be the D (5 bases). The V end was cut by 0 bases, the J end by 6 bases, with 15 bases between. This CDR3 has 17 amino acids. Per the germline V gene, CDR1 is LNHNV and CDR2 is YYDKDF (reference sequence). The CDR3 sequence: CATSRDFGGIANSPLHF. For the CDR3, the DNA is TGTGCCACCAGCAGAGATTTTGGGGGGATTGCTAATTCACCCCTCCACTTT.

The V and J genes are TRBV28 and TRBJ2-1; D unresolved. The CDR3 covers 13 residues. The V gene's germline CDR1 is MDHEN and CDR2 SYDVKM. V dropped 6 bases and J dropped 6 bases, with 12 bases sitting between them. This CDR3 reads CASRAWASNEQFF. CDR3 sequence (DNA): TGTGCCAGCAGGGCCTGGGCGTCCAATGAGCAGTTCTTC.

This chain uses TRBV5-1 with TRBJ1-1; 8 positions agree with TRBD1. The germline gives CDR1 SGHRS, CDR2 YFSETQ. The CDR3 contains 15 residues. The J segment lost 4 bases and the V segment lost 5 bases, leaving 10 bases of the junction unmatched. Here the CDR3 reads CASSSQGARGTEAFF. The CDR3 DNA sequence: TGCGCCAGCAGTTCTCAGGGGGCTCGTGGCACTGAAGCTTTCTTT.

This chain uses TRBV5-1 with TRBJ2-1; maybe TRBD1 (5 bases). CDR1 SGHRS and CDR2 YFSETQ come from the germline V gene. The CDR3 is 12 residues long. Between the trimmed V and J ends, which lost 8 bases and 7 bases, there was a span of 13 bases. The DNA for the CDR3 is TGCGCCAGTACACGACAGAATAATGAGCAGTTCTTC. Amino acids: CASTRQNNEQFF.

The V call is TRBV5-6, the J call TRBJ2-3, with 7 bases lining up with TRBD1. This CDR3 spans 16 amino acids. The germline V gene has CDR1 SGHDT and CDR2 YYEEEE. After removal of 3 bases from V and 2 bases from J, the junction contained 9 bases not matched to a gene. The CDR3 reads CASSSKRDSYTDTQYF. CDR3 nucleotide sequence: TGTGCCAGCAGCTCGAAACGGGACAGCTACACAGATACGCAGTATTTT.

V usage is TRBV7-9 and J usage is TRBJ2-3; 13 bases are a match to TRBD2. Per the germline V gene, CDR1 is SEHNR and CDR2 is FQNEAQ (reference sequence). The CDR3 covers 16 residues. With 3 bases clipped from V and 2 bases from J, the junction kept 2 bases outside the gene matches. CDR3 loop: CASSFGLAGVTDTQYF. The CDR3 DNA reads TGTGCCAGCAGCTTCGGACTAGCGGGGGTCACAGATACGCAGTATTTT.

In this sample, this clone turned up once. The chain links TRBV2 to TRBJ1-5; D unclear. Germline CDR1 is SNHLY and CDR2 is FYNNEI. V dropped 7 bases and J dropped 5 bases, with 15 bases sitting between them. There are 14 residues in the CDR3. CDR3 sequence reads: CASTERGFDQPQHF. For the CDR3, the DNA is TGTGCCAGCACCGAACGGGGTTTCGATCAGCCCCAGCATTTT.

This clone appeared a single time. The chain couples TRBV29-1 to TRBJ2-5; 8 bases are a match to TRBD2. Germline CDR1 SQVTM, CDR2 ANQGSEA. V trimming: 4 bases; J trimming: 2 bases; junction bases outside the gene matches: 12. CDR3 length equals 16 residues. CDR3 nucleotide sequence: TGCAGCGTTGGGAGCGGGGGAGCGAATAAACAAGAGACCCAGTACTTC. Translated, it gives CSVGSGGANKQETQYF.